This T cell receptor beta chain was recovered during a study of T cells in Graves' hyperthyroidism and ophthalmopathy. Whole-study context: Peripheral blood was drawn at first diagnosis, prior to all treatment.

TCR beta CDR3 sequences were amplified from RNA transcripts. In the first-round RT-PCR of the TCR CDR3, the HTBI primer set was used. TCRdb called the multiplex PCR reads again in MiXCR, with one record for every CDR3 protein. Here the sample spans roughly 350,000 distinct CDR3 sequences, around 13% being singletons. Germline V CDR1 and CDR2: ENHRY, SYGVKD. Trimming pared 0 bases from V and 4 bases from J, leaving 8 bases between. The CDR3 is 14 amino acids. Among ophthalmopathy patients, the Clinical Activity Score reached at least 3, the NOSPECS grade reached at least 4, and duration remained under 3 months. The diagnoses drew upon clinical symptoms, serum thyroxine and TRAb, thyroid ultrasound and orbital computed tomography. Out of roughly 10 ml of fresh peripheral blood came the PBMCs.

The TCR was taken from a woman in her twenties or thirties with Graves' ophthalmopathy. The genes are TRBV10-3 and TRBJ2-3; D remains unclear. The sequenced sample consisted of blood. The CDR3 sequence: CAISESPSPDTQYF. The CDR3 DNA reads as TGTGCCATCAGTGAGTCTCCCTCCCCAGATACGCAGTATTTT.